One T cell receptor (beta chain) is described in this entry. These data belong to a study of blood T cell repertoires in COVID-19. Only in-frame clones appear in the TCRdb table, and some are missing; sequencing was by immunoSEQ multiplex PCR. The sample has roughly 200,000 clones, approximately 90% seen once; the top ten hold 2% to 2.5%. Cohorts were determined from participant-reported clinical history. The germline V gene has CDR1 MNHEY and CDR2 SVGEGT. V lost 2 bases, J lost 2 bases, and 6 bases lay in between. The CDR3 loop spans 13 amino acids. This clonotype was sampled from a young woman who had recovered from COVID-19. The sample consisted of PBMCs or T cells enriched from blood (not recorded which). The V call is TRBV6-2 or TRBV6-3, the J call TRBJ2-5; D unresolved. CDR3 in DNA: TGTGCCAGCAGTTACCAGGCTCAAGAGACCCAGTACTTC. As protein: CASSYQAQETQYF.